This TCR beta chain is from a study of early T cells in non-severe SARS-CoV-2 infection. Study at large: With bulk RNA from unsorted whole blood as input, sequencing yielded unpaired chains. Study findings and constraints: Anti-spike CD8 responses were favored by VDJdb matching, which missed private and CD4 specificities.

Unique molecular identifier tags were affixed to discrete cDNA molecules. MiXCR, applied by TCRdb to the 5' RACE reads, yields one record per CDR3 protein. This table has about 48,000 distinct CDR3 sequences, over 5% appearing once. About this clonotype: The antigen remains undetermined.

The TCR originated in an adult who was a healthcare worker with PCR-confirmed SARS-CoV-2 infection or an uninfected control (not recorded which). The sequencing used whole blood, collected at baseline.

The CDR3 region is CASAGTLGLAGVPGDEQFF. Here the CDR3 DNA reads TGTGCCAGCGCGGGGACGCTGGGACTAGCGGGCGTCCCAGGAGATGAGCAGTTCTTC. The gene calls are TRBV7-2 and TRBJ2-1; 12 nucleotides match TRBD2. CDR1 is SGHTA and CDR2 is FQGNSA in the germline V gene. The length of the CDR3 is 19 residues. Trimming removed 8 bases from V and 8 bases from J; junction bases left unmatched: 22.